This T cell receptor (beta chain) stems from a study of blood T cell repertoires in COVID-19. Study at large: The analysed material was cDNA or gDNA that came from T cells, B-cell-depleted T cells, or PBMCs.

Original data processing: Reference gene primer amplification gave estimated nucleated cell counts. The data were produced by immunoSEQ multiplex PCR, yet TCRdb's version contains in-frame clones alone and is incomplete. The V and J calls and clone size come from that table; D and trimming were worked out from the DNA. This table holds about 180,000 clones, roughly 81% found once. CDR3 length equals 12 residues. CDR1 MGHDK and CDR2 SYGVNS come from the germline V gene. V lost 3 bases and J lost 6, with 8 bases in between. Sequenced: peripheral blood. The receptor was isolated from a woman aged 80 or over with COVID-19, enrolled during active disease. The rearrangement links TRBV25-1 to TRBJ1-2; D is perhaps TRBD1 (6 bases). The DNA for the CDR3 is TGTGCCAGCAGTGAGGGGGCGGATGGCTACACCTTC. Encoded protein: CASSEGADGYTF.